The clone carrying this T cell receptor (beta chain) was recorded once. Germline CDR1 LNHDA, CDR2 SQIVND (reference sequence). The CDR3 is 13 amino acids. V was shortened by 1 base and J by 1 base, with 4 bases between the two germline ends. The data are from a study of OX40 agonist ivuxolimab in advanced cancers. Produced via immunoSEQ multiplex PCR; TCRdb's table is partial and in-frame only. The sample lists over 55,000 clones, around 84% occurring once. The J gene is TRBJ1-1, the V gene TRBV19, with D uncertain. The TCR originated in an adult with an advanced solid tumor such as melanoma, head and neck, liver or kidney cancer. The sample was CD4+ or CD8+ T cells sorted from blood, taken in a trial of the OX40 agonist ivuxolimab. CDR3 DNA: TGTGCCAGTAGTATAGGTAGGAACACTGAAGCTTTCTTT. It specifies CASSIGRNTEAFF.